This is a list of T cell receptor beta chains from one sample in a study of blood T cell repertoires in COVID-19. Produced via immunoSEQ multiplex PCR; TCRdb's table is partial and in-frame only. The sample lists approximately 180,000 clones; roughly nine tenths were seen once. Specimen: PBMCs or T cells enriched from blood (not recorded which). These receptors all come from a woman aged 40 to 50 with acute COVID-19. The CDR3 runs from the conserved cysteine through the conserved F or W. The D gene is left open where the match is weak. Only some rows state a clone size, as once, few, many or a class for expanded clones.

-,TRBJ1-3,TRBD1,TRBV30,TGTGCCTGGAGTGCTCAGGACAGGAGCTCTGGAAACACCATATATTTT,CAWSAQDRSSGNTIYF
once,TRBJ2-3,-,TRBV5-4,TGTGCCAGCACCCTTACGGGGGGCACAGATACGCAGTATTTT,CASTLTGGTDTQYF
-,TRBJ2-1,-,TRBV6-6,TGTGCCAGCAGCGACTGGAGAAATGAGCAGTTCTTC,CASSDWRNEQFF
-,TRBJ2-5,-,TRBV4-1,TGCGCCAGCAGCCAATACTGGACTATCCAAGAGACCCAGTACTTC,CASSQYWTIQETQYF
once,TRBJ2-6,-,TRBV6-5,TGTGCCAGCAGTTACTCACCAGGTCCTGGGGCCAACGTCCTGACTTTC,CASSYSPGPGANVLTF
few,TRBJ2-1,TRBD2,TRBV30,TGTGCCTGGAGTGTATCAGCGGGAGGACGCAATGAGCAGTTCTTC,CAWSVSAGGRNEQFF
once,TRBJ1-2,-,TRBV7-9,TGTGCCAGCAGCCTAATGGGCACATCAAACTATGGCTACACCTTC,CASSLMGTSNYGYTF
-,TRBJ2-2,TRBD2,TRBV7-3,TGTGCCAGCAGCCGGACTAGCGGGGGAACCAACACCGGGGAGCTGTTTTTT,CASSRTSGGTNTGELFF
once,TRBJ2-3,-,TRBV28,TGTGCCAGCAGATCAGGGTCAGATACGCAGTATTTT,CASRSGSDTQYF
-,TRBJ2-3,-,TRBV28,TGTGCCAGCGGGGAGAGGACAGATACGCAGTATTTT,CASGERTDTQYF
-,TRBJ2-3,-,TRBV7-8,TGTGCCAGCACCAAGGGGGTAGGTGCAGATACGCAGTATTTT,CASTKGVGADTQYF
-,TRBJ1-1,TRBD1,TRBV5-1,TGCGCCAGCAGCCGCACAGGGGGCTTGGATGAAGCTTTCTTT,CASSRTGGLDEAFF
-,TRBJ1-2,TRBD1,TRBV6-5,TGTGCCAGCAGCCGGGACAGGGGGCTGGATGGCTACACCTTC,CASSRDRGLDGYTF
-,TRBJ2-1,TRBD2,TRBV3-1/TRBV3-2,TGTGCCAGCAGCGGACGGACTAGCGGGAATGATGAGCAGTTCTTC,CASSGRTSGNDEQFF
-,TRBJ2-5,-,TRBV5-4,TGTGCCAGCAGCCCGGGGGTGGGCAGCCAAGAGACCCAGTACTTC,CASSPGVGSQETQYF
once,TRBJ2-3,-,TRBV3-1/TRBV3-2,TGTGCCAGCAGCCCCCTCACAGAGTCAGATACGCAGTATTTT,CASSPLTESDTQYF